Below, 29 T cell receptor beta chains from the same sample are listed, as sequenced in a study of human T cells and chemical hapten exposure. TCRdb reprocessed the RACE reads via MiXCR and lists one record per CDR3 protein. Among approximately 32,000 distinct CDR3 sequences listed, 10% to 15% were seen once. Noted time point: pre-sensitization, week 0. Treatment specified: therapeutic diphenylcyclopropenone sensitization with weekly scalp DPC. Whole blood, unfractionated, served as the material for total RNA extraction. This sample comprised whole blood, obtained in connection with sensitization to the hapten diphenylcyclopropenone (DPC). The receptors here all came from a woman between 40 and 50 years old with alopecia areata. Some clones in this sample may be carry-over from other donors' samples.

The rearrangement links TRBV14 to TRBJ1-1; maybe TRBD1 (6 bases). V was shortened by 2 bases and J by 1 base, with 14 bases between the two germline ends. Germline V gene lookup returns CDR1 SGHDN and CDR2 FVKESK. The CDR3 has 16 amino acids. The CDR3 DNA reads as TGTGCCAGCAGCCAATGGCAGGGGAAGGGGAACACTGAAGCTTTCTTT. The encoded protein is CASSQWQGKGNTEAFF.

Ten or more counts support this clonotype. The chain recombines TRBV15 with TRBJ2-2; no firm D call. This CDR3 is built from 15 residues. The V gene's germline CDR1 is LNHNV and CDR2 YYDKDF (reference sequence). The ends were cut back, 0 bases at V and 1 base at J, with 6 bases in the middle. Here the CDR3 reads CATSRDPRNTGELFF. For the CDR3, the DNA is TGTGCCACCAGCAGAGATCCCAGGAACACCGGGGAGCTGTTTTTT. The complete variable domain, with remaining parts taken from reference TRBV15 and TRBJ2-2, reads DAMVIQNPRYQVTQFGKPVTLSCSQTLNHNVMYWYQQKSSQAPKLLFHYYDKDFNNEADTPDNFQSRRPNTSFCFLDIRSPGLGDTAMYLCATSRDPRNTGELFFGEGSRLTVL.

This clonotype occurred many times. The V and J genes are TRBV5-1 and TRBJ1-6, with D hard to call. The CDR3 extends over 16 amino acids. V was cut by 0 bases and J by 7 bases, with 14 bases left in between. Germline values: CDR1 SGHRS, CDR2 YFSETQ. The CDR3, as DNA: TGCGCCAGCAGCTTGGACCGCAGCCGAGGGAATTCACCCCTCCACTTT. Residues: CASSLDRSRGNSPLHF.

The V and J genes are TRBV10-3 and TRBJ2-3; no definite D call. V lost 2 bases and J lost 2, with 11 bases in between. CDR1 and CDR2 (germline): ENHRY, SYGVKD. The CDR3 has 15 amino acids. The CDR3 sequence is CAISETLAVTDTQYF. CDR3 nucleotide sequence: TGTGCCATCAGTGAGACCTTAGCCGTCACAGATACGCAGTATTTT.

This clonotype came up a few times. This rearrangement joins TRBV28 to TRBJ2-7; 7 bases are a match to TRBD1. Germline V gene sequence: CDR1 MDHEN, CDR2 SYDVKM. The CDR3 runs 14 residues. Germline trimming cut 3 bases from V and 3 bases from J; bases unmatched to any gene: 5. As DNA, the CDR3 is TGTGCCAGCAGTTTTACAGGGGAACGCTACGAGCAGTACTTC. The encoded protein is CASSFTGERYEQYF. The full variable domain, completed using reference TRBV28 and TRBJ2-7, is DVKVTQSSRYLVKRTGEKVFLECVQDMDHENMFWYRQDPGLGLRLIYFSYDVKMKEKGDIPEGYSVSREKKERFSLILESASTNQTSMYLCASSFTGERYEQYFGPGTRLTVT.

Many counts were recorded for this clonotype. Here the CDR3 reads CASSEARTEAFF. DNA of the CDR3: TGTGCCAGCAGTGAAGCCCGGACTGAAGCTTTCTTT. The gene calls are TRBV6-1 and TRBJ1-1; D is uncertain. This CDR3 is 12 amino acids long. Germline V CDR1 and CDR2: MNHNS, SASEGT. The germline V and J ends were trimmed by 0 bases and 5 bases, with 4 bases remaining between them.

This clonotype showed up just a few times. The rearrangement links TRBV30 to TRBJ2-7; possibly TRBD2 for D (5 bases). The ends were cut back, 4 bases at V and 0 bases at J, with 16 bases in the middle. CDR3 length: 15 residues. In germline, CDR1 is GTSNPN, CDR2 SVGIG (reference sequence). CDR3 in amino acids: CAWTTGLSSSYEQYF. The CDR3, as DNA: TGTGCCTGGACCACCGGACTGTCCAGCTCCTACGAGCAGTACTTC.

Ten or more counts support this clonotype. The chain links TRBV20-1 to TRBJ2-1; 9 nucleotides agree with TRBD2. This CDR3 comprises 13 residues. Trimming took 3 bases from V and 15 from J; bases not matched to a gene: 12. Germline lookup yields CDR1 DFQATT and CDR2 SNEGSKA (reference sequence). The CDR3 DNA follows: TGCAGTGCTAGGGATTCACTAGCGGGCAGGGGGTTCTTC. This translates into CSARDSLAGRGFF.

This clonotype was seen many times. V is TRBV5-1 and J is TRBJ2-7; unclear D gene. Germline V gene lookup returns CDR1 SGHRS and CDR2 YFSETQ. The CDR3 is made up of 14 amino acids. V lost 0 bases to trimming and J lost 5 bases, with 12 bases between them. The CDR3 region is CASSLAPNWDEQYF. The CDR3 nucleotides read TGCGCCAGCAGCTTGGCACCTAATTGGGACGAGCAGTACTTC.

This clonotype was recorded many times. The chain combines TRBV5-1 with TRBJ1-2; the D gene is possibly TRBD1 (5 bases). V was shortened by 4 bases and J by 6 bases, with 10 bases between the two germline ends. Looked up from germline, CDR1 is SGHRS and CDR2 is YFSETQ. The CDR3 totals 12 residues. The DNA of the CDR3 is TGCGCCAGCAGCCGGGACCTTAATGGCTACACCTTC. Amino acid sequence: CASSRDLNGYTF.

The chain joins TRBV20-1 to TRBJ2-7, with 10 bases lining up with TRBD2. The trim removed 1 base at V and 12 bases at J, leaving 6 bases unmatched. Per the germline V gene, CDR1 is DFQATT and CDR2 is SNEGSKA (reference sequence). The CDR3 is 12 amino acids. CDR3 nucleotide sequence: TGCAGTGCTAGAGCGGTTAGCGGGAGGCCGTACTTC. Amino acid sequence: CSARAVSGRPYF.

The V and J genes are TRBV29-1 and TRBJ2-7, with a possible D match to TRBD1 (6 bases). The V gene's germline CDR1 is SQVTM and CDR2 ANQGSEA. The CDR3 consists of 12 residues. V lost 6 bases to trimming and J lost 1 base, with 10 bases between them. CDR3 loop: CSVGDNSYEQYF. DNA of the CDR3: TGCAGCGTGGGGGACAATTCCTACGAGCAGTACTTC.

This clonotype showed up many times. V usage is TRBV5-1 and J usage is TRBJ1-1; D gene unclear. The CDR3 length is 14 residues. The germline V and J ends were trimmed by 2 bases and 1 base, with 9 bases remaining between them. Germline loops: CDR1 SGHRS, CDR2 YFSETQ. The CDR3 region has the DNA TGCGCCAGCAGCTTCGGCAGGCAGAACACTGAAGCTTTCTTT. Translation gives CASSFGRQNTEAFF. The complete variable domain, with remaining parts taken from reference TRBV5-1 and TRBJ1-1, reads KAGVTQTPRYLIKTRGQQVTLSCSPISGHRSVSWYQQTPGQGLQFLFEYFSETQRNKGNFPGRFSGRQFSNSRSEMNVSTLELGDSALYLCASSFGRQNTEAFFGQGTRLTVV.

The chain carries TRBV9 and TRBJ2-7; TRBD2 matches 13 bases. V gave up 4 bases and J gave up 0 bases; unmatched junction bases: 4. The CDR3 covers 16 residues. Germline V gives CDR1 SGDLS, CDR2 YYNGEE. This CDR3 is CASSYRTSGSSYEQYF. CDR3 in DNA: TGTGCCAGCAGCTACCGGACTAGCGGGAGCTCCTACGAGCAGTACTTC.

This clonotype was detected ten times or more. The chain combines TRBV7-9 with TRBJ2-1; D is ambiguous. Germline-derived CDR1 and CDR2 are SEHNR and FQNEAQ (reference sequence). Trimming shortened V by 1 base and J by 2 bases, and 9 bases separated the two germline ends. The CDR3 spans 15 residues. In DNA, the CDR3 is TGTGCCAGCAGCTTAGATGTTGGGACCTACAATGAGCAGTTCTTC. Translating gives CASSLDVGTYNEQFF.

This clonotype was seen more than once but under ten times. The DNA of the CDR3 is TGTGCCAGCAGCTTAGCGGAGTACGGGGAGCTGTTTTTT. Its translation is CASSLAEYGELFF. The genes are TRBV7-2 and TRBJ2-2; D is ambiguous. V lost 0 bases and J 7 bases, leaving 6 bases between the germline ends. The CDR3 spans 13 residues. Germline V gives CDR1 SGHTA, CDR2 FQGNSA.

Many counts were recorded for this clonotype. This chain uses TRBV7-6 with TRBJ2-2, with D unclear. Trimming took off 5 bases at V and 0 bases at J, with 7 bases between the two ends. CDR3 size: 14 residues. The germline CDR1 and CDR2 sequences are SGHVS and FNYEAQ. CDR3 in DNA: TGTGCCAGCAGCATAGTCGCGAACACCGGGGAGCTGTTTTTT. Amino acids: CASSIVANTGELFF.

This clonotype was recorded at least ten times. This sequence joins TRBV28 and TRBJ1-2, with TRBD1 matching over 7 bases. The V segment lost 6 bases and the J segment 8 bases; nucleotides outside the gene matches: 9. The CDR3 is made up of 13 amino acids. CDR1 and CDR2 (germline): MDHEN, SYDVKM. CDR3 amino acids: CASRSTGARGYTF. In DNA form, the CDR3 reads TGTGCCAGCAGGTCAACAGGGGCGAGAGGCTACACCTTC.

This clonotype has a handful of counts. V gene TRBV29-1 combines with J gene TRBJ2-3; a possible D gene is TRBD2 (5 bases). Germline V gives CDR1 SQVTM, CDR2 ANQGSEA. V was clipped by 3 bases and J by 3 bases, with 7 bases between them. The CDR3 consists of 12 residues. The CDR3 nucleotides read TGCAGCGTTGACCGGGGTACAGATACGCAGTATTTT. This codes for CSVDRGTDTQYF.

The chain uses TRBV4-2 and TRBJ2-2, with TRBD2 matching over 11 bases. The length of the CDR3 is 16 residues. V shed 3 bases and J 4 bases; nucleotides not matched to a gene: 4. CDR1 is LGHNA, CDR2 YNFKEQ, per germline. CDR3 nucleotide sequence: TGTGCCAGCAGCCATTCGACTAGCGGGGTCACCGGGGAGCTGTTTTTT. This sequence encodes CASSHSTSGVTGELFF.

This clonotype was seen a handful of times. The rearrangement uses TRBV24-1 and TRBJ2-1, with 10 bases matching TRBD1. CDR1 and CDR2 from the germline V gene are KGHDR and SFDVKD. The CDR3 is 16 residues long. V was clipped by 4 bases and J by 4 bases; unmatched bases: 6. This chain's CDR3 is CATSEFRDRGYNEQFF. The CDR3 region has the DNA TGTGCCACCAGTGAGTTCCGGGACAGGGGTTACAATGAGCAGTTCTTC.

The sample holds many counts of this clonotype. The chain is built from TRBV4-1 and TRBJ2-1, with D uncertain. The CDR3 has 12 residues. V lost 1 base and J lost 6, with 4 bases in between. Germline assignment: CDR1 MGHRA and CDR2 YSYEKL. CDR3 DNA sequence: TGCGCCAGCAGCCAAGCTCTCAATGAGCAGTTCTTC. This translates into CASSQALNEQFF.

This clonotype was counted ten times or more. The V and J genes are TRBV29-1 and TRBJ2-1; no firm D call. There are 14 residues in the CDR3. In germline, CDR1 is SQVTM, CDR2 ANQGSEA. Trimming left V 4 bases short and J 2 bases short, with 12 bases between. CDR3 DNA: TGCAGCGTTGCCCACTCATTCCCCTACAATGAGCAGTTCTTC. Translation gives CSVAHSFPYNEQFF.

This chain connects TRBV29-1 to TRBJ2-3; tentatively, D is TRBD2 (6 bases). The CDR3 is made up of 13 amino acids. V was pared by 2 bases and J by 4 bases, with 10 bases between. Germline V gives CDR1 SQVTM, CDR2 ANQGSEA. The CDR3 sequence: CSVEKRVPDTQYF. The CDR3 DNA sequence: TGCAGCGTTGAAAAGCGGGTGCCAGATACGCAGTATTTT.

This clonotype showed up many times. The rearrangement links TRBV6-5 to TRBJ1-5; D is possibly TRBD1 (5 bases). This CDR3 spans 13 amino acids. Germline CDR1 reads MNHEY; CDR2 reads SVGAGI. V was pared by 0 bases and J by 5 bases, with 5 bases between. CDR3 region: CASSYSRDQPQHF. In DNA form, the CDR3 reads TGTGCCAGCAGTTACTCCAGGGATCAGCCCCAGCATTTT.

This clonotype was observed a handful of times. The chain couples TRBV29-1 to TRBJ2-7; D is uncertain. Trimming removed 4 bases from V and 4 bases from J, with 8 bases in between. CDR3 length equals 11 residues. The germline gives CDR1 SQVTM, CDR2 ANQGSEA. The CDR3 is CSVGTQYEQYF. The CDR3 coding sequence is TGCAGCGTTGGGACGCAGTACGAGCAGTACTTC.

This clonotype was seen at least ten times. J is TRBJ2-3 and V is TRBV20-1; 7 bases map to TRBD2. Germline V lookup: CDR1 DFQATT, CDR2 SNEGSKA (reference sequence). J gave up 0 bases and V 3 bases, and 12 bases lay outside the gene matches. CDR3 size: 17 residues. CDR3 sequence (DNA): TGCAGTGCTAGCCTAGCGGTGCCAATGTATAGCACAGATACGCAGTATTTT. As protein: CSASLAVPMYSTDTQYF.

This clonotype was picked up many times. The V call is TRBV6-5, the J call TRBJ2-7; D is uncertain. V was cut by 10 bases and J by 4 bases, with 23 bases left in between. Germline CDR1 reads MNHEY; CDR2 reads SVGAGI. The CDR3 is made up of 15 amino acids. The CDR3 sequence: CATRYLTGSQYEQYF. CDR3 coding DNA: TGTGCCACCCGATACCTGACGGGCAGTCAATACGAGCAGTACTTC.

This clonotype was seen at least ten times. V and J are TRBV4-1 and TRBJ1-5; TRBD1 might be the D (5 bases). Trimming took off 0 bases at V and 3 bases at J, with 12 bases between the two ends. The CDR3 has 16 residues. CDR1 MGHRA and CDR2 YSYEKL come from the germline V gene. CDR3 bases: TGCGCCAGCAGCCAAGACTTCCGACAGAACAATCAGCCCCAGCATTTT. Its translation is CASSQDFRQNNQPQHF.